Sample share makes the clone carrying this T cell receptor (delta chain) large. A read error may account for a junction end that differs from germline. The record originates from a study of gammadelta T cells in human blood. The CDR3 has 23 amino acids. Per the germline V gene, CDR1 is TSWWSYY and CDR2 is QGS. TCRdb re-processed the RT-PCR reads using CATT. Among 970 or so delta-chain clones, about 38% were seen once, and the ten largest hold roughly 19%. The chain joins TRDV1 to TRDJ1, with 13 bases identical to TRDD3. What was sequenced was non-Vgamma9Vdelta2 gamma-delta T cells from infant blood. The TCR originated in a human donor. This CDR3 reads CAFGEWSFPSTGGYARGTDKLIF. The CDR3 DNA is TGTGCTTTTGGGGAATGGTCCTTCCCCAGTACTGGGGGATACGCGAGGGGCACCGATAAACTCATCTTT.